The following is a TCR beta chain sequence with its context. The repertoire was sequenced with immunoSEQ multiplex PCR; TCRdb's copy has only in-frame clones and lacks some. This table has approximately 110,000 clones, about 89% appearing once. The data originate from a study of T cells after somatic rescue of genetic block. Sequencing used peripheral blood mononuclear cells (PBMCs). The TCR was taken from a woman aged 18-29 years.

The DNA of the CDR3 is TGTGCCAGCAGCTTAAGGCGAAGGAAATGGGAAAAACTGTTTTTT. Its protein product is CASSLRRRKWEKLFF. This chain connects TRBV7-3 to TRBJ1-4, with D unclear. This CDR3 region has 15 residues. Trimming took off 1 base at V and 8 bases at J, with 14 bases between the two ends. Germline CDR1 reads SGHTA; CDR2 reads FQGTGA.